The 31 T cell receptor beta chains given below trace back to one sample, sequenced in a study of T cell changes during pregnancy in multiple sclerosis. Method: immunoSEQ multiplex PCR; TCRdb's copy keeps in-frame clones and lacks some. The table lists over 50,000 clones, approximately 90% of them singletons. The specimen was peripheral blood from another person, used as feeder cells. These TCRs come from a human donor whose cells served as feeder cells for cultures in a pregnancy study.

J is TRBJ1-2 and V is TRBV12-5; D is undetermined. The CDR3 has 10 residues. Between the trimmed V and J ends, which lost 5 bases and 3 bases, there was a span of 1 base. From germline, CDR1 is LGHNT and CDR2 FRNRAP. The CDR3 reads CASGHYGYTF. The CDR3, as DNA: TGTGCTAGTGGTCACTATGGCTACACCTTC.

This clone was detected only a few times. V and J are TRBV20-1 and TRBJ1-1; possible D gene TRBD1, 5 bases. The CDR3 has 11 residues. V lost 3 bases, J lost 10 bases, and 12 bases lay in between. CDR1 DFQATT and CDR2 SNEGSKA come from the germline V gene (reference sequence). The CDR3 DNA sequence: TGCAGTGCTAGCCCCAGGGATGGAGCTTTCTTT. Amino acids: CSASPRDGAFF.

This chain connects TRBV27 to TRBJ1-5; D ambiguous. Trimming shortened V by 6 bases and J by 1 base, and 10 bases separated the two germline ends. This CDR3 has 14 amino acids. Germline V gene sequence: CDR1 MNHEY, CDR2 SMNVEV (reference sequence). CDR3 in amino acids: CASSPNSSNQPQHF. The CDR3 nucleotides read TGTGCCAGCAGCCCCAACTCGAGCAATCAGCCCCAGCATTTT.

This clone was recorded only once. The V call is TRBV27, the J call TRBJ2-1; 9 nucleotides agree with TRBD2. With 3 bases clipped from V and 8 bases from J, the junction kept 2 bases outside the gene matches. This CDR3 comprises 13 residues. CDR1 is MNHEY, CDR2 SMNVEV, per germline (reference sequence). The CDR3 sequence is CASSLWTSDEQFF. For the CDR3, the DNA is TGTGCCAGCAGTTTGTGGACTAGCGATGAGCAGTTCTTC.

The chain recombines TRBV6-1 with TRBJ1-5; D unclear. Trimming left V 5 bases short and J 10 bases short, with 12 bases between. Looked up from germline, CDR1 is MNHNS and CDR2 is SASEGT. CDR3 size: 12 residues. CDR3 in amino acids: CASSPPREPQHF. CDR3 nucleotide sequence: TGTGCCAGCAGTCCCCCCCGCGAACCCCAGCATTTT.

This clone has only a few counts. The chain has TRBV19 and TRBJ2-1; 7 nucleotides agree with TRBD1. Germline values: CDR1 LNHDA, CDR2 SQIVND (reference sequence). The CDR3 is 16 residues long. After removal of 6 bases from V and 0 bases from J, the junction contained 8 bases not matched to a gene. CDR3 DNA: TGTGCCAGTAGAGGGGGCACAGGATACTCCTACAATGAGCAGTTCTTC. Encoded protein: CASRGGTGYSYNEQFF.

The chain is built from TRBV9 and TRBJ2-7; the D is unclear. This CDR3 has 11 residues. The V gene lost 4 bases and the J gene lost 9 bases, with 11 bases spanning the gap. CDR1 is SGDLS and CDR2 is YYNGEE in the germline V gene. The CDR3 DNA sequence: TGTGCCAGCAGCCCCCGACGCTGGCAGTACTTC. Amino acids: CASSPRRWQYF. The full variable domain, completed using reference TRBV9 and TRBJ2-7, is DSGVTQTPKHLITATGQRVTLRCSPRSGDLSVYWYQQSLDQGLQFLIQYYNGEERAKGNILERFSAQQFPDLHSELNLSSLELGDSALYFCASSPRRWQYFGPGTRLTVT.

This clone came up once. The gene calls are TRBV7-9 and TRBJ1-1, with D hard to call. CDR1 is SEHNR, CDR2 FQNEAQ, per germline (reference sequence). With 5 bases removed from V and 1 base from J, the gap between germline ends came to 14 bases. The CDR3 contains 15 residues. CDR3 in amino acids: CASSPDMGSNTEAFF. The CDR3 bases are TGTGCCAGCAGCCCCGACATGGGCTCGAACACTGAAGCTTTCTTT.

The rearrangement joins TRBV4-1 to TRBJ1-2, with 9 bases that match TRBD1. The CDR3 sequence is 18 residues long. J lost 4 bases, V lost 2 bases, and 14 bases had no gene match. Germline lookup yields CDR1 MGHRA and CDR2 YSYEKL. The CDR3, as DNA: TGCGCCAGCAGCCAACAACTCGCTACAGGGGGCTTCGGCTATGGCTACACCTTC. Protein product: CASSQQLATGGFGYGYTF.

The chain employs TRBV9 and TRBJ1-1, with unresolved D. V lost 0 bases to trimming and J lost 1 base, with 19 bases between them. This CDR3 has 18 residues. Looked up from germline, CDR1 is SGDLS and CDR2 is YYNGEE. As DNA, the CDR3 is TGTGCCAGCAGCGTAGCAGAAAGTTCCGGGCTACGGAACACTGAAGCTTTCTTT. This gives the protein CASSVAESSGLRNTEAFF. The complete variable domain, with remaining parts taken from reference TRBV9 and TRBJ1-1, reads DSGVTQTPKHLITATGQRVTLRCSPRSGDLSVYWYQQSLDQGLQFLIQYYNGEERAKGNILERFSAQQFPDLHSELNLSSLELGDSALYFCASSVAESSGLRNTEAFFGQGTRLTVV.

This chain uses TRBV14 with TRBJ2-1; the D is unclear. The CDR3 sequence is 13 residues long. V was trimmed by 3 bases and J by 8 bases, leaving 11 bases between them. CDR1 and CDR2 (germline): SGHDN, FVKESK. CDR3 loop: CASSHGSFYEQFF. CDR3 coding DNA: TGTGCCAGCAGCCACGGAAGTTTTTATGAGCAGTTCTTC.

This chain joins TRBV2 and TRBJ2-5; D may be TRBD2 (6 bases). CDR3 length equals 14 residues. Germline V gives CDR1 SNHLY, CDR2 FYNNEI. Trimming removed 6 bases at V and 5 bases at J, with 16 bases between. The CDR3 here is CASRPATSGETQYF. The CDR3 DNA is TGTGCCAGCAGGCCGGCGACAAGCGGGGAGACCCAGTACTTC.

The chain links TRBV15 to TRBJ2-7, with D possibly TRBD1 on 5 matching bases. The CDR3 has 15 residues. Germline V gene sequence: CDR1 LNHNV, CDR2 YYDKDF (reference sequence). Trimming shortened V by 0 bases and J by 5 bases, and 14 bases separated the two germline ends. In nucleotides, the CDR3 is TGTGCCACCAGCAGAGATCTCGTCTCCAGGGACGAGCAGTACTTC. The encoded protein is CATSRDLVSRDEQYF.

This sequence joins TRBV2 and TRBJ1-4; possible D gene TRBD1, 5 bases. The V gene's germline CDR1 is SNHLY and CDR2 FYNNEI. The V end lost 4 bases, the J end lost 5 bases, and 14 bases lay between the germline ends. The CDR3 runs 15 residues. The CDR3 region is CASSAEVRVNEKLFF. The DNA for the CDR3 is TGTGCCAGCAGTGCGGAAGTCAGGGTGAATGAAAAACTGTTTTTT.

The rearrangement uses TRBV4-1 and TRBJ1-3; 9 nucleotides agree with TRBD1. Looked up from germline, CDR1 is MGHRA and CDR2 is YSYEKL. The CDR3 totals 18 residues. J lost 5 bases, V lost 0 bases, and 11 bases had no gene match. CDR3 sequence (DNA): TGCGCCAGCAGCCAAGATGGAGCCGGGACAGGGAAAAGAAACACCATATATTTT. Its protein product is CASSQDGAGTGKRNTIYF.

The rearrangement links TRBV2 to TRBJ1-5, with D possibly TRBD1 on 6 matching bases. The CDR3 loop spans 14 amino acids. Trimming took off 6 bases at V and 2 bases at J, with 11 bases between the two ends. CDR1 is SNHLY, CDR2 FYNNEI, per germline. CDR3 protein: CASRVGQGNQPQHF. CDR3 nucleotides: TGTGCCAGCAGGGTGGGACAAGGCAATCAGCCCCAGCATTTT.

The rearrangement uses TRBV6-1 and TRBJ1-5; no firm D call. Trimming left V 0 bases short and J 7 bases short, with 7 bases between. The CDR3 has 13 amino acids. Germline V lookup: CDR1 MNHNS, CDR2 SASEGT. The CDR3 loop reads CASSEARRQPQHF. CDR3 nucleotides: TGTGCCAGCAGTGAAGCTAGGAGGCAGCCCCAGCATTTT.

The sample holds one count of this clone. The rearrangement uses TRBV6-1 and TRBJ1-5, with TRBD1 matching 7 bases. V lost 2 bases to trimming and J lost 2 bases; unmatched junction nucleotides: 3. Germline values: CDR1 MNHNS, CDR2 SASEGT. This CDR3 is built from 15 residues. The chain's CDR3 is CASSENRGGNQPQHF. The CDR3 DNA follows: TGTGCCAGCAGTGAAAACAGGGGAGGCAATCAGCCCCAGCATTTT.

The chain combines TRBV7-9 with TRBJ1-2; the match to TRBD1 covers 8 bases. There are 13 residues in the CDR3. The V gene's germline CDR1 is SEHNR and CDR2 FQNEAQ (reference sequence). The ends lost 4 bases at V and 6 bases at J; junction bases unmatched: 4. CDR3 region: CASSSGQGHGYTF. The CDR3 nucleotides are TGTGCCAGCAGCTCCGGACAGGGTCATGGCTACACCTTC.

The CDR3 DNA sequence: TGTGCCACCAGCAGAGGACAGGGAGAGACCCAGTACTTC. Its translation: CATSRGQGETQYF. The gene calls are TRBV15 and TRBJ2-5; the match to TRBD1 covers 7 bases. The trim removed 1 base at V and 4 bases at J, leaving 0 bases unmatched. Germline V lookup: CDR1 LNHNV, CDR2 YYDKDF (reference sequence). CDR3 length: 13 residues.

This sequence joins TRBV11-2 and TRBJ1-1; D unclear. The CDR3 contains 12 residues. V was trimmed by 5 bases and J by 11 bases, leaving 15 bases between them. Germline CDR1 is SGHAT and CDR2 is FQNNGV. CDR3 region: CASSRVAPGAFF. DNA for the CDR3: TGTGCCAGCAGCCGGGTGGCCCCTGGGGCTTTCTTT.

The chain recombines TRBV4-3 with TRBJ1-2; D is undetermined. Trimming shortened V by 1 base and J by 3 bases, and 6 bases separated the two germline ends. CDR1 and CDR2 (germline): LGHNA, YSLEER. CDR3 length: 13 amino acids. CDR3 in DNA: TGCGCCAGCAGCCAAGGGGCGGACTATGGCTACACCTTC. This codes for CASSQGADYGYTF.

This chain joins TRBV6-5 and TRBJ2-7; D is undetermined. The germline gives CDR1 MNHEY, CDR2 SVGAGI. The CDR3 is made up of 12 amino acids. The V end was cut by 6 bases, the J end by 2 bases, with 8 bases between. The CDR3, as DNA: TGTGCCAGCAGGACTGGCCCCTACGAGCAGTACTTC. Translating it yields CASRTGPYEQYF.

J is TRBJ1-6 and V is TRBV5-6; D uncertain. CDR1 is SGHDT, CDR2 YYEEEE, per germline. V was trimmed by 5 bases and J by 9 bases, leaving 15 bases between them. This CDR3 is built from 14 residues. CDR3 sequence (DNA): TGTGCCAGCAGTAACACCCTGATGATTTCACCCCTCCACTTT. It specifies CASSNTLMISPLHF. Full variable domain (outside the CDR3, taken from reference TRBV5-6 and TRBJ1-6): DAGVTQSPTHLIKTRGQQVTLRCSPKSGHDTVSWYQQALGQGPQFIFQYYEEEERQRGNFPDRFSGHQFPNYSSELNVNALLLGDSALYLCASSNTLMISPLHFGNGTRLTVT.

This clone was recorded once. The chain combines TRBV5-6 with TRBJ1-4; 9 nucleotides align to TRBD1. V lost 1 base to trimming and J lost 7 bases; unmatched junction nucleotides: 2. The CDR3 is made up of 14 amino acids. CDR1 is SGHDT, CDR2 YYEEEE, per germline. The CDR3 sequence: CASSLTQGAEKLFF. CDR3 DNA sequence: TGTGCCAGCAGCTTGACACAGGGGGCTGAAAAACTGTTTTTT.

The V call is TRBV5-4, the J call TRBJ2-1; D tentatively reads TRBD1 or TRBD2 (5 bases each). In germline, CDR1 is SGHNT, CDR2 YYREEE (reference sequence). The V gene lost 2 bases and the J gene lost 9 bases, with 21 bases spanning the gap. This CDR3 spans 16 amino acids. DNA of the CDR3: TGTGCCAGCAGCTTAATCTCCGGGACCACAGACGGTGAGCAGTTCTTC. It translates to CASSLISGTTDGEQFF.

This clone was found once. The chain has TRBV7-2 and TRBJ1-1; TRBD1 might be the D (5 bases). This CDR3 contains 16 residues. The V and J ends lost 3 bases and 2 bases respectively, with 16 bases between them. CDR1 and CDR2 (germline): SGHTA, FQGNSA. The DNA for the CDR3 is TGTGCCAGCAGCTTGAGCCGGCGCAGGGTCAACACTGAAGCTTTCTTT. Protein: CASSLSRRRVNTEAFF. Variable domain in full (rest from reference TRBV7-2 and TRBJ1-1): GAGVSQSPSNKVTEKGKDVELRCDPISGHTALYWYRQSLGQGLEFLIYFQGNSAPDKSGLPSDRFSAERTGGSVSTLTIQRTQQEDSAVYLCASSLSRRRVNTEAFFGQGTRLTVV.

This sequence joins TRBV27 and TRBJ2-1; 9 nucleotides line up with TRBD2. Germline-derived CDR1 and CDR2 are MNHEY and SMNVEV (reference sequence). The CDR3 loop spans 15 amino acids. J lost 6 bases, V lost 8 bases, and 11 bases had no gene match. The CDR3 bases are TGTGCCAGCGGGCTAGAGCTAGCGGGGTTCAATGAGCAGTTCTTC. Protein: CASGLELAGFNEQFF.

The chain couples TRBV4-2 to TRBJ2-5, with 10 bases lining up with TRBD1. Germline values: CDR1 LGHNA, CDR2 YNFKEQ. Losses at the gene ends were 3 bases for V and 2 bases for J; bases not matched to a gene: 3. The CDR3 totals 15 residues. The CDR3 region is CASSQRDRGQETQYF. For the CDR3, the DNA is TGTGCCAGCAGCCAGAGGGACAGGGGACAAGAGACCCAGTACTTC.

This clone has just one count. This chain connects TRBV6-5 to TRBJ2-3; D not resolved. Trimming removed 5 bases at V and 0 bases at J, with 12 bases between. From germline, CDR1 is MNHEY and CDR2 SVGAGI. The CDR3 is 15 residues long. The CDR3 DNA reads TGTGCCAGCAGTCCCCGCCGCCAAAGCACAGATACGCAGTATTTT. Amino acid sequence: CASSPRRQSTDTQYF.

V is TRBV5-1 and J is TRBJ1-4; D gene unclear. Per the germline V gene, CDR1 is SGHRS and CDR2 is YFSETQ. The V end was cut by 7 bases, the J end by 0 bases, with 13 bases between. This CDR3 spans 15 amino acids. The CDR3 bases are TGCGCCAGCTCCCCTGGGTTGGCAACTAATGAAAAACTGTTTTTT. Translating it yields CASSPGLATNEKLFF.